This T cell receptor beta chain was recovered during a study of beta chain features in type 1 diabetes. About this clone: Its antigen is not known.

The CDR3 is 16 residues long. Trimming shortened V by 0 bases and J by 2 bases, and 8 bases separated the two germline ends. The germline V gene has CDR1 SEHNR and CDR2 FQNEAQ (reference sequence). Findings and caveats of the study: Patients' naive, central memory and regulatory TCRB repertoires appeared more alike than those of healthy donors. Type 1 diabetes patients had moderately but significantly shorter TCRB CDR3s in all four CD4+ subsets.

TCRB transcripts that were expressed got sequenced, as all of the isolated RNA had been reverse transcribed. The assay was immunoSEQ multiplex PCR, and TCRdb's table has in-frame clones only and misses some. Of 300,000 to 400,000 clones in the sample, roughly a tenth were seen once. Naive, central memory, regulatory and stem cell-like memory cells within the CD4+ compartment were sorted using CD45RO/CCR7/CD25/CD127/CD95/CD27. The sequenced sample was central memory CD4+ T cells from blood. The genes are TRBV7-9 and TRBJ2-6; tentative D call: TRBD2 (5 bases). This sequence originates from a man younger than 40 with type 1 diabetes. CDR3 region: CASSLAWGAGANVLTF. CDR3 DNA: TGTGCCAGCAGCTTAGCGTGGGGAGCTGGGGCCAACGTCCTGACTTTC. The variable domain in full, with the rest retrieved from reference TRBV7-9 and TRBJ2-6, is DTGVSQNPRHKITKRGQNVTFRCDPISEHNRLYWYRQTLGQGPEFLTYFQNEAQLEKSRLLSDRFSAERPKGSFSTLEIQRTEQGDSAMYLCASSLAWGAGANVLTFGAGSRLTVL.